Listed here are 20 T cell receptor beta chains from one sample, sequenced in a study of vaccination effects on CD4 cells after COVID-19. Their cognate antigens are unknown. Peptide-pool stimulation followed by sequencing identified expanded antigen-specific CD4+ clonotypes in the ViraFEST assay. On roughly day 10 of culture, CD4+ T cells were separated out. Nobody among the vaccine recipients had prior SARS-CoV-2 infection (nucleocapsid antibodies were negative). Sequencing was performed with immunoSEQ multiplex PCR; in TCRdb, only in-frame clones are kept and a portion is missing. The sample carries 35,000 to 50,000 clones, roughly two thirds recorded once. The sequencing used CD4+ T cells from PBMCs cultured with HCoV-OC43 spike peptides, collected before COVID-19 vaccination. Subset denoted: HCoV-OC43 spike overlapping peptide pool stimulation. The receptors stem from a human donor who received a COVID-19 vaccine.

J is TRBJ2-7 and V is TRBV7-6; possible D gene TRBD1, 6 bases. The CDR3 runs to 15 residues. V was trimmed by 5 bases and J by 4 bases, leaving 18 bases between them. CDR1 and CDR2 (germline): SGHVS, FNYEAQ. The CDR3 bases are TGTGCCAGCAGCCCCCGGCCGGGACAAGGATACGAGCAGTACTTC. It yields the protein CASSPRPGQGYEQYF.

This clone has a single count. This rearrangement joins TRBV4-1 to TRBJ1-1; D unclear. The CDR3 spans 14 residues. Germline assignment: CDR1 MGHRA and CDR2 YSYEKL. V lost 4 bases to trimming and J lost 4 bases, with 13 bases between them. The CDR3: CASSPTEWVTEAFF. CDR3 bases: TGCGCCAGCAGCCCCACCGAGTGGGTCACTGAAGCTTTCTTT.

V usage is TRBV5-1 and J usage is TRBJ2-3; D unclear. This CDR3 contains 13 residues. V lost 5 bases and J lost 0, with 7 bases in between. Germline values: CDR1 SGHRS, CDR2 YFSETQ. CDR3 amino acids: CASRHTSTDTQYF. Here the CDR3 DNA reads TGCGCCAGCAGACATACTAGCACAGATACGCAGTATTTT.

A remark on this clone: The same CDR3 also results from other DNA sequences found in this sample. The chain is built from TRBV27 and TRBJ1-5; D gene uncertain. Germline lookup yields CDR1 MNHEY and CDR2 SMNVEV (reference sequence). The CDR3 covers 13 residues. The V and J ends lost 3 bases and 2 bases respectively, with 5 bases between them. CDR3 loop: CASSFRGNQPQHF. The CDR3 nucleotides are TGTGCCAGCAGTTTTAGGGGCAATCAGCCCCAGCATTTT.

The rearrangement joins TRBV27 to TRBJ2-5; TRBD2 aligns across 13 bases. CDR1 MNHEY and CDR2 SMNVEV come from the germline V gene (reference sequence). V lost 6 bases, J lost 4 bases, and 11 bases stayed unmatched. CDR3 length: 17 amino acids. CDR3 amino acids: CASSKVETSGRRETQYF. The CDR3 DNA reads TGTGCCAGCAGCAAGGTTGAGACTAGCGGGAGGAGAGAGACCCAGTACTTC.

The sample holds a few counts of this clone. The rearrangement joins TRBV2 to TRBJ2-3; a weak D match, TRBD2 (6 bases). Trimming cost V 11 bases and J 4 bases, with 22 bases left between them. This CDR3 has 15 amino acids. Germline CDR1 reads SNHLY; CDR2 reads FYNNEI. The CDR3 region is CAGGTYQGGPDTQYF. In DNA form, the CDR3 reads TGTGCCGGAGGGACTTATCAAGGAGGCCCAGATACGCAGTATTTT.

The V and J genes are TRBV19 and TRBJ2-3; 7 bases agree with TRBD1. V trimming: 5 bases; J trimming: 5 bases; junction bases outside the gene matches: 7. Germline values: CDR1 LNHDA, CDR2 SQIVND (reference sequence). The length of the CDR3 is 14 residues. The CDR3 sequence: CASSRPSGGDTQYF. DNA of the CDR3: TGTGCCAGTAGTCGTCCTTCAGGGGGAGATACGCAGTATTTT.

The V gene is TRBV11-2, the J gene TRBJ1-2; D is unresolved. Germline lookup yields CDR1 SGHAT and CDR2 FQNNGV. CDR3 length: 15 amino acids. V was pared by 0 bases and J by 0 bases, with 8 bases between. The CDR3: CASSLESAANYGYTF. The CDR3 DNA follows: TGTGCCAGCAGCTTAGAAAGTGCAGCTAACTATGGCTACACCTTC.

This clone has a handful of counts. The V call is TRBV18, the J call TRBJ1-1; TRBD1 is a possible D gene (5 bases). This CDR3 has 14 residues. V was pared by 4 bases and J by 4 bases, with 13 bases between. Germline V lookup: CDR1 KGHSH, CDR2 LQKENI. CDR3 sequence: CASSQTGSGTEAFF. The CDR3 DNA reads as TGTGCCAGCTCACAAACAGGTAGCGGCACTGAAGCTTTCTTT.

The rearrangement uses TRBV7-9 and TRBJ2-2; TRBD2 aligns across 13 bases. Germline V CDR1 and CDR2: SEHNR, FQNEAQ (reference sequence). V lost 5 bases and J lost 6; bases outside the gene matches: 6. The CDR3 length is 16 residues. Here the CDR3 DNA reads TGTGCCAGCAGCCCCCCGGGACTAGCGGGGTCCGGGGAGCTGTTTTTT. It translates to CASSPPGLAGSGELFF.

The sample holds one count of this clone. The chain is built from TRBV12-5 and TRBJ2-3; D remains unclear. The CDR3 is made up of 15 amino acids. Deletions cut 5 bases from V and 6 bases from J, with 18 bases between. Germline V gene data show CDR1 as LGHNT and CDR2 as FRNRAP. For the CDR3, the DNA is TGTGCTAGTGGTCCCCGGGCGCGATTGACGGATACGCAGTATTTT. Translating gives CASGPRARLTDTQYF.

This clone has a handful of counts. The chain carries TRBV6-5 and TRBJ1-1; TRBD1 is a possible D gene (5 bases). The V and J ends lost 6 bases and 1 base respectively, with 9 bases between them. Germline V CDR1 and CDR2: MNHEY, SVGAGI. The CDR3 runs to 13 residues. CDR3 protein: CASRPTANTEAFF. CDR3 nucleotide sequence: TGTGCCAGCAGACCGACAGCGAACACTGAAGCTTTCTTT.

The rearrangement joins TRBV4-2 to TRBJ2-1, with TRBD2 matching over 10 bases. This CDR3 is built from 16 residues. Germline assignment: CDR1 LGHNA and CDR2 YNFKEQ. V gave up 0 bases and J gave up 9 bases; unmatched junction bases: 8. The CDR3, as DNA: TGTGCCAGCAGCCAAGATATCAGCGGGGGGGCAGGTGAGCAGTTCTTC. Its protein is CASSQDISGGAGEQFF.

The chain carries TRBV14 and TRBJ2-5; no clear D gene. This CDR3 contains 17 residues. Germline V gives CDR1 SGHDN, CDR2 FVKESK. Trimming took 4 bases from V and 5 from J, leaving 23 bases between them. CDR3 in DNA: TGTGCCAGCAGCCCTCGGGCCGAGAGACGGCGTATGGAGACCCAGTACTTC. As protein: CASSPRAERRRMETQYF. Full variable domain (rest looked up from reference TRBV14 and TRBJ2-5): EAGVTQFPSHSVIEKGQTVTLRCDPISGHDNLYWYRRVMGKEIKFLLHFVKESKQDESGMPNNRFLAERTGGTYSTLKVQPAELEDSGVYFCASSPRAERRRMETQYFGPGTRLLVL.

The chain employs TRBV5-1 and TRBJ1-1, with D unclear. CDR3 length: 14 amino acids. Germline lookup yields CDR1 SGHRS and CDR2 YFSETQ. V dropped 1 base and J dropped 4 bases, with 11 bases sitting between them. The CDR3 is CASSLSQVTTEAFF. CDR3 in DNA: TGCGCCAGCAGCTTGTCCCAGGTAACCACTGAAGCTTTCTTT.

This clone was seen just once. The genes are TRBV6-2 or TRBV6-3 and TRBJ2-6; D unresolved. The CDR3 loop spans 16 amino acids. The V and J ends lost 2 bases and 0 bases respectively, with 8 bases between them. CDR1 is MNHEY and CDR2 is SVGEGT in the germline V gene. The CDR3 sequence: CASSYRPYSGANVLTF. As DNA, the CDR3 is TGTGCCAGCAGTTACAGGCCTTACTCTGGGGCCAACGTCCTGACTTTC.

V gene TRBV5-1 combines with J gene TRBJ2-3; tentatively, D is TRBD1 or TRBD2 (5 bases each). Trimming removed 4 bases at V and 2 bases at J, with 14 bases between. The CDR3 has 15 amino acids. The germline V gene encodes CDR1 SGHRS and CDR2 YFSETQ. CDR3 DNA sequence: TGCGCCAGCAGCCCTCTTCCCGGGGCCACAGATACGCAGTATTTT. Translating gives CASSPLPGATDTQYF.

The chain combines TRBV18 with TRBJ1-4, with D maybe TRBD1 (6 bases). Looked up from germline, CDR1 is KGHSH and CDR2 is LQKENI. The CDR3 extends over 15 amino acids. V gave up 3 bases and J gave up 5 bases, with 13 bases separating them. The CDR3 DNA sequence: TGTGCCAGCTCACCTAGGGACACCTACAATGAAAAACTGTTTTTT. Translating gives CASSPRDTYNEKLFF.

The chain uses TRBV19 and TRBJ1-5; D may be TRBD1 (5 bases). CDR1 is LNHDA, CDR2 SQIVND, per germline (reference sequence). V was shortened by 3 bases and J by 2 bases, with 20 bases between the two germline ends. The CDR3 spans 18 residues. The CDR3 reads CASSIYRGQGGGNQPQHF. The DNA for the CDR3 is TGTGCCAGTAGTATTTATAGGGGCCAGGGTGGGGGCAATCAGCCCCAGCATTTT.

V is TRBV12-5 and J is TRBJ1-2; D is perhaps TRBD1 (6 bases). The V end was cut by 2 bases, the J end by 5 bases, with 18 bases between. There are 16 residues in the CDR3. Germline CDR1 and CDR2: LGHNT and FRNRAP. The CDR3 bases are TGTGCTAGTGGTTTGATTACAGGGACCTATAGGTATGGCTACACCTTC. It translates to CASGLITGTYRYGYTF.